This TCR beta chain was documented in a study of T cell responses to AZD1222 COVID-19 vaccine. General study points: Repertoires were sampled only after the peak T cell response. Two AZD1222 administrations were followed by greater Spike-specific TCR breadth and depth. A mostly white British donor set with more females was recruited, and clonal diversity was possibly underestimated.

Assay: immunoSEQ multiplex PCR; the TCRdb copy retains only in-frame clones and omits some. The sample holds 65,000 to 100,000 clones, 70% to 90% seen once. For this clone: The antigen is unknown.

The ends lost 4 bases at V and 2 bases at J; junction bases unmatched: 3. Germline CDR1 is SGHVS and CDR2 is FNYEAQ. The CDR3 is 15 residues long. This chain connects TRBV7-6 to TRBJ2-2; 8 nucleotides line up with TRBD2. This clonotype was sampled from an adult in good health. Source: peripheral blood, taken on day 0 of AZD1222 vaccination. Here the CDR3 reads CASSSGGANTGELFF. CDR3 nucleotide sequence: TGTGCCAGCAGCTCCGGGGGGGCCAACACCGGGGAGCTGTTTTTT. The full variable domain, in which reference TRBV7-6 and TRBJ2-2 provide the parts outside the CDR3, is GAGVSQSPRYKVTKRGQDVALRCDPISGHVSLYWYRQALGQGPEFLTYFNYEAQQDKSGLPNDRFSAERPEGSISTLTIQRTEQRDSAMYRCASSSGGANTGELFFGEGSRLTVL.